This passage covers 14 T cell receptor beta chains from one sample sequenced in a study of identical twins (TCRdb year 2016). Library method: 5' RACE. Reads for this sample came from an Illumina HiSeq 2000. TCRdb cleaned the public reads at Q25 with fastp, built clones with MiXCR and kept in-frame beta chains. Here each entry gathers all rows of one CDR3 protein and keeps the most common genes and DNA. Within this sample are 1.5 million or so distinct CDR3 sequences, with more than 30% of them counted one time only. More than 0.25% of the sample is held by the ten biggest clonotypes. The material sequenced was cord blood. All receptors come from a newborn girl in good health.

CDR3 nucleotides: TGTGCCAGCATCTTGGGGGGCAGCCAAGAGACCCAGTACTTC. The encoded protein is CASILGGSQETQYF. The V and J genes are TRBV6-6 and TRBJ2-5; the D gene could be TRBD1 or TRBD2 (6 bases each). The CDR3 runs to 14 residues. V was clipped by 7 bases and J by 1 base, with 13 bases between them. In germline, CDR1 is MNHNY, CDR2 SVGAGI (reference sequence).

The rearrangement links TRBV21-1 to TRBJ2-1; the table gives TRBD1 as D, unverified against the DNA. TRBV21-1 is labeled a pseudogene. This CDR3 is 14 amino acids long. As DNA, the CDR3 is TGTGCCAGCAGCCCAAAGGGGGGGCCAAATGAGCAGTTCTTC. It codes for CASSPKGGPNEQFF.

The chain is built from TRBV6-5 and TRBJ1-5, with D hard to call. In germline, CDR1 is MNHEY, CDR2 SVGAGI. The CDR3 has 15 amino acids. V gave up 0 bases and J gave up 6 bases, with 12 bases separating them. DNA of the CDR3: TGTGCCAGCAGTTACTCAACCCACCGAGGTCAGCCCCAGCATTTT. This translates into CASSYSTHRGQPQHF.

This clonotype came up a few times. The chain links TRBV6-6 to TRBJ1-5; TRBD1 matches 9 bases. The J segment lost 5 bases and the V segment lost 2 bases, leaving 1 base of the junction unmatched. CDR3 length: 14 residues. Per germline, CDR1 MNHNY and CDR2 SVGAGI (reference sequence). For the CDR3, the DNA is TGTGCCAGCAGTTACCGGACAGGGGATCAGCCCCAGCATTTT. Its translation is CASSYRTGDQPQHF.

This clonotype was seen a few times. The rearrangement links TRBV12-3 or TRBV12-4 to TRBJ2-1; 7 positions agree with TRBD2. The V gene end was trimmed by 1 base and the J gene end by 0 bases; junction bases not matched to a gene: 6. This CDR3 comprises 17 residues. CDR3 nucleotide sequence: TGTGCCAGCAGTTTAGAGCTCCCTAGCGGCTCCTACAATGAGCAGTTCTTC. As protein: CASSLELPSGSYNEQFF.

This clonotype was detected a few times. The chain combines TRBV18 with TRBJ1-2; 10 nucleotides agree with TRBD1. CDR3 length: 17 residues. The V gene end was trimmed by 2 bases and the J gene end by 6 bases; junction bases not matched to a gene: 12. Germline V gene sequence: CDR1 KGHSH, CDR2 LQKENI. The CDR3 sequence is CASSPAVTGGAHHGYTF. The CDR3 DNA is TGTGCCAGCTCACCAGCGGTGACAGGGGGCGCGCACCATGGCTACACCTTC.

The sample holds a few counts of this clonotype. One end of the junction does not line up with germline, which may come from a read error. V usage is TRBV13 and J usage is TRBJ2-5; 9 bases line up with TRBD1. Germline V gene data show CDR1 as PRHDT and CDR2 as FYEKMQ (reference sequence). The CDR3 covers 15 residues. The CDR3 nucleotides are TGTGCCAGCAGCCTAGGGGGACAGGGTGAAGAGACCCAGTACTTC. It translates to CASSLGGQGEETQYF. The whole variable domain, filled in from reference TRBV13 and TRBJ2-5, reads AAGVIQSPRHLIKEKRETATLKCYPIPRHDTVYWYQQGPGQDPQFLISFYEKMQSDKGSIPDRFSAQQFSDYHSELNMSSLELGDSALYFCASSLGGQGEETQYFGPGTRLLVL.

V usage is TRBV7-9 and J usage is TRBJ1-5, with 8 bases identical to TRBD1. J lost 1 base, V lost 4 bases, and 12 bases had no gene match. Looked up from germline, CDR1 is SEHNR and CDR2 is FQNEAQ (reference sequence). CDR3 length: 18 residues. DNA for the CDR3: TGTGCCAGCAGCTCGGGTTTCGGGACAGGTGTAAGCAATCAGCCCCAGCATTTT. Its translation: CASSSGFGTGVSNQPQHF.

A few counts support this clonotype. V usage is TRBV27 and J usage is TRBJ2-4; 7 bases match TRBD2. There are 15 residues in the CDR3. Germline values: CDR1 MNHEY, CDR2 SMNVEV (reference sequence). Trimming at V came to 7 bases and at J to 0 bases, leaving 6 bases not matched to a gene. DNA for the CDR3: TGTGCCAGCACGGCTAGCGGAATAGCCAAAAACATTCAGTACTTC. Amino acids: CASTASGIAKNIQYF.

V gene TRBV6-2 or TRBV6-3 combines with J gene TRBJ2-2, with TRBD2 identical over 11 bases. V was clipped by 5 bases and J by 2 bases; unmatched bases: 10. Germline assignment: CDR1 MNHEY and CDR2 SVGEGT. The CDR3 has 18 residues. CDR3 in amino acids: CASSAALAGGPNTGELFF. CDR3 DNA sequence: TGTGCCAGCAGTGCAGCTCTAGCGGGAGGCCCCAACACCGGGGAGCTGTTTTTT.

The table lists this clonotype with a count of one. The chain carries TRBV15 and TRBJ1-3; D ambiguous. V was clipped by 7 bases and J by 4 bases, with 17 bases between them. This CDR3 has 15 amino acids. The V gene's germline CDR1 is LNHNV and CDR2 YYDKDF (reference sequence). The CDR3 loop reads CATNPDGNRGNTIYF. CDR3 sequence (DNA): TGTGCCACCAACCCGGACGGAAATCGGGGAAACACCATATATTTT.

A note on this clonotype: The junction does not match germline at one end; this may be a read error. This chain connects TRBV10-3 to TRBJ2-1, with 11 bases lining up with TRBD2. Germline CDR1 and CDR2: ENHRY and SYGVKD. The CDR3 loop spans 16 amino acids. CDR3 loop: CDISAQLAGAYNEQFF. The DNA for the CDR3 is TGTGACATCAGTGCCCAACTAGCGGGGGCTTACAATGAGCAGTTCTTC.

This chain's CDR3 is CASSFIRLAGNSEQFF. The CDR3, as DNA: TGTGCCAGCAGTTTTATACGACTAGCGGGAAACAGCGAGCAGTTCTTC. The rearrangement uses TRBV27 and TRBJ2-1, with 11 bases aligning to TRBD2. From germline, CDR1 is MNHEY and CDR2 SMNVEV (reference sequence). The J segment lost 10 bases and the V segment lost 3 bases, leaving 11 bases of the junction unmatched. CDR3 size: 16 residues.

The V gene is TRBV29-1, the J gene TRBJ2-3; 8 positions match TRBD1. CDR1 is SQVTM, CDR2 ANQGSEA, per germline. Unmatched junction bases numbered 11, after V lost 4 bases and J lost 2 bases. The CDR3 extends over 16 amino acids. DNA for the CDR3: TGCAGCGTTGCCACTTCCGGGACAGGTTACACAGATACGCAGTATTTT. Amino acids: CSVATSGTGYTDTQYF.